Below, one TCR beta chain is given with its context. The antigen this receptor binds is unknown. Per-nucleotide qualities are absent, and no much larger clonotype sits a single base away. For repertoire sequencing, the TCR beta CDR3 regions were amplified from RNA transcripts. A first-round RT-PCR used HTBI primers with the Qiagen OneStep RT-PCR kit, followed by a second-round multiplex PCR, size selection and purification. Sequencing of the libraries was carried out on an Illumina HiSeq2000 in paired-end mode with 100 bp reads. In the paper's pipeline: SOAPnuke was used for read processing, and reads with adapters, uncalled bases, a mean Phred below 15, or no exact constant-primer or identifier match were discarded. COPE v1.2.5 was used to merge the high-quality paired reads. Clonotypes were defined as unique nucleotide sequences and were aligned to IMGT TRB V, D and J references using MiTCR v1.1. Only V-J combinations with frequency above 0.0001 were analysed, covering 98% to 99.2% of repertoires. A TCR clonal expansion and chaos score per V-J combination was defined as the ratio of F50 clonal expansion to chaos observed in the TCRdist matrix. Welch's t-statistics and random forest were used to reduce the features to about twelve V-J combinations, which were then used as input to a naive Bayes classifier. Thyroid-blood repertoire similarity was quantified with the Morisita-Horn index. TCRdb took the public reads, trimmed them with fastp at Q25, ran MiXCR for clone calling and kept in-frame beta chains. All rows with the same CDR3 protein become a single entry with the most common DNA and genes. TCRdb, not the authors, supplied the V and J calls. The table for this sample lists about 500,000 distinct CDR3 sequences; 35% to 45% of them were counted only once. Of the sample, around 4% is held by the ten largest clones.

Reading from cysteine to phenylalanine, the CDR3 counts 10 amino acids. CDR3 DNA is the only sequence kept; it has 30 bases, read in frame from the first base. In the germline V gene, CDR1 corresponds to KGHDR and CDR2 to SFDVKD. V loses 9 bases, J loses 6 bases, and the germline ends lie 8 bases apart. The sample belongs to a study of Graves' ophthalmopathy and Graves' hyperthyroidism (dated by TCRdb to between 2018 and 2020). As for the study more broadly: A patient counted as having stable hyperthyroidism if there was no progression to ophthalmopathy within 18 months of follow-up. TCR beta repertoire signatures were used to distinguish Graves' ophthalmopathy from Graves' hyperthyroidism and to predict progression to ophthalmopathy. In total, approximately 130 blood samples were TCR-sequenced: roughly 45 ophthalmopathy, some 75 hyperthyroidism and some 17 hyperthyroidism-to-ophthalmopathy patients. A discovery set of about 99 patients (43 ophthalmopathy, 55 to 65 stable hyperthyroidism) was enrolled to explore V-J signatures distinguishing ophthalmopathy from hyperthyroidism. The independent validation cohort included under 20 hyperthyroidism patients plus 17 patients who later progressed from hyperthyroidism to ophthalmopathy. In roughly six hyperthyroidism patients, T-cell repertoires of thyroid tissue and blood were compared. Following sampling, methimazole starting at 30 mg daily was administered to hyperthyroidism patients, and high-dose intravenous methylprednisolone was administered to ophthalmopathy patients. Results and caveats for the whole study, not just this receptor: Most expanded thyroid clonotypes with frequency above 0.001 were also detected in blood, suggesting blood repertoires may reflect the thyroid immune response. The 13-signature model separated ophthalmopathy from stable hyperthyroidism with approximately 88% sensitivity and approximately 83% specificity in cross-validation, and 80%/75% in the test set. No statistical method was used to set the sample size in advance, and the investigators knew which group each participant was assigned to. In validation, the model predicted ophthalmopathy progression with roughly 68% sensitivity and roughly 72% specificity; around twelve predicted patients were CT-confirmed with GO in a median of around 6 months.

Hyperthyroidism patients were newly diagnosed, were aged 18 to 65 years, and had a disease duration under 2 months. Patients with other autoimmune diseases, uncontrolled infections, pregnancy or lactation were excluded from the study. Clinical symptoms, serum thyroxine, TRAb, thyroid ultrasound and orbital computed tomography were used for diagnosis. Trizol reagent was used to extract the total RNA, and its quality was then checked on an Agilent 2100 Bioanalyzer. The source is an adult man with Graves' hyperthyroidism. Sequencing was done on a sample of peripheral blood or thyroid tissue (not recorded which). Recombination linked TRBV24-1 to TRBJ2-7; the D gene lacks a confident call. CDR3 sequence: CATSGSEQYF. The nucleotide sequence reads TGTGCCACCTCGGGTAGCGAGCAGTACTTC.